This TCR beta chain was recovered during a study of blood T cell repertoires in COVID-19. Study summary: The United States, Italy and Spain supplied acute and convalescent COVID-19 samples.

The repertoire was sequenced with immunoSEQ multiplex PCR; TCRdb's copy has only in-frame clones and lacks some. The profile shows 68,000 or so clones, around nine tenths of them singletons. CDR1 LGHDT and CDR2 YNNKEL come from the germline V gene (reference sequence). V was clipped by 1 base and J by 5 bases; unmatched bases: 3. There are 14 residues in the CDR3. The origin of this receptor is a woman aged 45-59 years with COVID-19, enrolled during active disease. This chain joins TRBV3-1 (or the pseudogene TRBV3-2) and TRBJ2-3; 7 bases map to TRBD2. The sample was peripheral blood. For the CDR3, the DNA is TGTGCCAGCAGCCAAGTCTCTAGCGGAGATACGCAGTATTTT. Its protein is CASSQVSSGDTQYF.